This TCR beta chain is from a study of blood T cell repertoires in COVID-19. Looking at the study overall: Sites in the United States, Italy and Spain provided acute and convalescent COVID-19 samples. PBMCs, B-cell-depleted T cells, or T cells provided the cDNA or gDNA that made up the material.

Authors' methods: It was from reference gene primer amplification that nucleated cell counts were estimated. Method: immunoSEQ multiplex PCR; TCRdb's copy keeps in-frame clones and lacks some. That table supplies the V and J calls and clone size; D and trimming were determined from the DNA. The sample holds some 250,000 clones, more than 75% seen once. This CDR3 contains 13 residues. V shed 2 bases, J shed 15 bases, and the junction held 9 bases outside the gene matches. CDR1 and CDR2 (germline): MNHEY, SVGEGT. This clonotype originated in a woman aged 40 to 50 who had recovered from COVID-19. V is TRBV6-2 or TRBV6-3 and J is TRBJ2-1; TRBD2 matches at 8 bases. The specimen was peripheral blood. CDR3 sequence (DNA): TGTGCCAGCAGTTACCCCCAGCGGGAGTTGCGGTTCTTC. Its protein product is CASSYPQRELRFF.